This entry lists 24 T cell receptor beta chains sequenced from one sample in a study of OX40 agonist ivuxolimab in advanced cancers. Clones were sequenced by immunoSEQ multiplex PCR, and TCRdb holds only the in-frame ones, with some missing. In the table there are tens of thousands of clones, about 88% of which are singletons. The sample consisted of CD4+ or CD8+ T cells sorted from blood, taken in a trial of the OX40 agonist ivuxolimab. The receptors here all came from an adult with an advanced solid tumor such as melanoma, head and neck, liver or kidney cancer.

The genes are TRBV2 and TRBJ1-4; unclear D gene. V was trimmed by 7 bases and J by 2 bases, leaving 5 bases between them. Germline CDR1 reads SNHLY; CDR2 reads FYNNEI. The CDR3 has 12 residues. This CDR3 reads CASTGTNEKLFF. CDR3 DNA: TGTGCCAGCACCGGGACTAATGAAAAACTGTTTTTT.

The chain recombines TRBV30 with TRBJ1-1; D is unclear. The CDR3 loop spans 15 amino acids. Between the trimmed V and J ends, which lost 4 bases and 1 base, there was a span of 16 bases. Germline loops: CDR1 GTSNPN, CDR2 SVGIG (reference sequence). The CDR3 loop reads CAWKTPGSRNTEAFF. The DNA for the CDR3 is TGTGCCTGGAAGACCCCAGGAAGCAGGAACACTGAAGCTTTCTTT.

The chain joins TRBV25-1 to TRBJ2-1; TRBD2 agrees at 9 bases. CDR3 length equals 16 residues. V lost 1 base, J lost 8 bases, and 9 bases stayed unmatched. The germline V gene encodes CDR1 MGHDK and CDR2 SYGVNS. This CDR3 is CASSESAGGPFHEQFF. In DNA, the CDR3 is TGTGCCAGCAGTGAATCTGCGGGAGGGCCATTCCATGAGCAGTTCTTC.

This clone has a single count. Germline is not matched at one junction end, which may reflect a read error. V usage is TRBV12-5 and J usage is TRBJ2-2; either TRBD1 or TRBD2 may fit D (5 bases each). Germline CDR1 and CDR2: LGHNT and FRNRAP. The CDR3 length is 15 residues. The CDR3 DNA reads TGTGCTAGTGGTTCTGAGACAGCAGAACACCGGGGAGCTGTTTTT. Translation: CASGSETAEHRGAVF.

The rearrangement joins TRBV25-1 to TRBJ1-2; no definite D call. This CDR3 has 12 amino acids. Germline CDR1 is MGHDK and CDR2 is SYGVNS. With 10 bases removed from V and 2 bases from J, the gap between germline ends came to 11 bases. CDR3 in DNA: TGTGCCACCCGGAAATTCAACTATGGCTACACCTTC. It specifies CATRKFNYGYTF.

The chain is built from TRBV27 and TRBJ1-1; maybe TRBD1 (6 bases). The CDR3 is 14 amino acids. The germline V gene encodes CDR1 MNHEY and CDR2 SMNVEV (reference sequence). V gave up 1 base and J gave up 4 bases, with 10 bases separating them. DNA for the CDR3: TGTGCCAGCAGTTTATTTTCAGGGGTCACTGAAGCTTTCTTT. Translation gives CASSLFSGVTEAFF.

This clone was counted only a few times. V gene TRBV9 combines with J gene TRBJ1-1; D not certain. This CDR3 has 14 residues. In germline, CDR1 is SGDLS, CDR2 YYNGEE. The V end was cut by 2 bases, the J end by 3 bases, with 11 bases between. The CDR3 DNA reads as TGTGCCAGCAGCGTTAACCAGTTGGACACTGAAGCTTTCTTT. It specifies CASSVNQLDTEAFF.

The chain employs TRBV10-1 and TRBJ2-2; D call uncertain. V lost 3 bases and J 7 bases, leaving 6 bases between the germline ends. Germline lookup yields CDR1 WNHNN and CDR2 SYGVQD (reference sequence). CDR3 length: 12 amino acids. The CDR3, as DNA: TGCGCCAGCAGTGATATGGGCGGGGAGCTGTTTTTT. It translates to CASSDMGGELFF.

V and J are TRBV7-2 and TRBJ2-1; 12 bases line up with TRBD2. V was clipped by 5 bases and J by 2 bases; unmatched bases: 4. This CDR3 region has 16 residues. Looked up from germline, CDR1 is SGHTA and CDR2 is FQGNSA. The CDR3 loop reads CASSPPSGRAYNEQFF. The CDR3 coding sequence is TGTGCCAGCAGCCCCCCTAGCGGGAGGGCCTACAATGAGCAGTTCTTC.

CDR3: CASSPGLAGSYEQYF. CDR3 bases: TGTGCCAGCAGCCCCGGACTAGCGGGATCCTACGAGCAGTACTTC. The rearrangement links TRBV2 to TRBJ2-7, with 12 bases fitting TRBD2. Per germline, CDR1 SNHLY and CDR2 FYNNEI. J was trimmed by 1 base and V by 6 bases; bases with no gene match: 4. The CDR3 runs to 15 residues.

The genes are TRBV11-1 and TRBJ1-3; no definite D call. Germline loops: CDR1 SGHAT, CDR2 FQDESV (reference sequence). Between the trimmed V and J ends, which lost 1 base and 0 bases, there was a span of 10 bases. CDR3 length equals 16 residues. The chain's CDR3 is CASSLVPVSSGNTIYF. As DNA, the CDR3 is TGTGCCAGCAGCTTAGTTCCAGTCAGCTCTGGAAACACCATATATTTT.

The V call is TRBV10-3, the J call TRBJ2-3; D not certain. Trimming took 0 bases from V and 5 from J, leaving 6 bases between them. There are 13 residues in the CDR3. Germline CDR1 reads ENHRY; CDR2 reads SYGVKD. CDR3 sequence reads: CAISESLGDTQYF. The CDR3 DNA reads TGTGCCATCAGTGAGTCGCTTGGAGATACGCAGTATTTT.

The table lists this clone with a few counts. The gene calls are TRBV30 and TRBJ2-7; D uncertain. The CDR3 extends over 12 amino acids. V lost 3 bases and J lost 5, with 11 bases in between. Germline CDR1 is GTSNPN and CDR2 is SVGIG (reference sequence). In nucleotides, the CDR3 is TGTGCCTGGAGACCCTTTATGGACGAGCAGTACTTC. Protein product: CAWRPFMDEQYF.

The CDR3 bases are TGTGCCAGCACCAGAAACGCGGGACAGCTGAATGAAAAACTGTTTTTT. The encoded protein is CASTRNAGQLNEKLFF. The chain is built from TRBV6-6 and TRBJ1-4, with 7 bases that match TRBD1. The length of the CDR3 is 16 residues. Germline V gives CDR1 MNHNY, CDR2 SVGAGI (reference sequence). Unmatched junction bases numbered 13, after V lost 7 bases and J lost 5 bases.

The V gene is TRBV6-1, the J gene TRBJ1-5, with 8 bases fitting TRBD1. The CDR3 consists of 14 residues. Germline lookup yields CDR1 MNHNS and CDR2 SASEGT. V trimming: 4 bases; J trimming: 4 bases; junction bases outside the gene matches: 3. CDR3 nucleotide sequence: TGTGCCAGCAGTGGGACAGGGAATAATCAGCCCCAGCATTTT. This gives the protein CASSGTGNNQPQHF.

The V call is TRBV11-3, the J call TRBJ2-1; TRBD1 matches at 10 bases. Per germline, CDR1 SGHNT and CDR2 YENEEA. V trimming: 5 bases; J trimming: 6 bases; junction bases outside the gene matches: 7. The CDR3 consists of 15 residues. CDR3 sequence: CASSRDRGLVNEQFF. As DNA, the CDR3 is TGTGCCAGCAGCCGAGACAGGGGGCTGGTCAATGAGCAGTTCTTC.

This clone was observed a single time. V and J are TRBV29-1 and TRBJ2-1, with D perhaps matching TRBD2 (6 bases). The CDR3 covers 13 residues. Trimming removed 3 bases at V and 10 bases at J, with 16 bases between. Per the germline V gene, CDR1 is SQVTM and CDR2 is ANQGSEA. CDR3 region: CSVDRGRGAEQFF. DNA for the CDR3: TGCAGCGTTGATCGGGGGAGAGGAGCGGAGCAGTTCTTC.

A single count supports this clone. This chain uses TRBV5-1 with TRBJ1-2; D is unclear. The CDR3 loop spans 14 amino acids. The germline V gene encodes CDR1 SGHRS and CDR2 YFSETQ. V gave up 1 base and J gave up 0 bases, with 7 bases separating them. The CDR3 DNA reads TGCGCCAGCAGCTTGCACGGGGCTAACTATGGCTACACCTTC. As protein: CASSLHGANYGYTF.

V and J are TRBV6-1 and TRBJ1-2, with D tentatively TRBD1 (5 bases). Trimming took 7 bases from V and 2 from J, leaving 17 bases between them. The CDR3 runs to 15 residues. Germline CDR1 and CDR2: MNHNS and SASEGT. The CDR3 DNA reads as TGTGCCAGCACTCTCTCGATCCGGGACAACTATGGCTACACCTTC. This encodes CASTLSIRDNYGYTF.

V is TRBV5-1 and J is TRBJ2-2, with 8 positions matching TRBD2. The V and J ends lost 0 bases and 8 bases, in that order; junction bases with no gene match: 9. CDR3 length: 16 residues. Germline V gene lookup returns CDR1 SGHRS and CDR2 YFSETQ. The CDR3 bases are TGCGCCAGCAGCTTGGCCGGAGCGGGAGAATCTGGGGAGCTGTTTTTT. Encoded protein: CASSLAGAGESGELFF.

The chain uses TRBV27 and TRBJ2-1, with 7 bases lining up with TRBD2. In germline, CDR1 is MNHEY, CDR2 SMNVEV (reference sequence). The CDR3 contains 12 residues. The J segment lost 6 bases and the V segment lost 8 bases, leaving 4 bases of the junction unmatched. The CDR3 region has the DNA TGTGCCAGCCGGGGGGACGTCAATGAGCAGTTCTTC. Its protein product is CASRGDVNEQFF.

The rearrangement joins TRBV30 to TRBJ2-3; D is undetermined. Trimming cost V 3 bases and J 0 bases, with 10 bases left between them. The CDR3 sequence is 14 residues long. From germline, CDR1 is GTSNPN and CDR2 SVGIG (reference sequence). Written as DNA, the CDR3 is TGTGCCTGGAGGGGCAGGCCGAGCACAGATACGCAGTATTTT. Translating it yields CAWRGRPSTDTQYF.

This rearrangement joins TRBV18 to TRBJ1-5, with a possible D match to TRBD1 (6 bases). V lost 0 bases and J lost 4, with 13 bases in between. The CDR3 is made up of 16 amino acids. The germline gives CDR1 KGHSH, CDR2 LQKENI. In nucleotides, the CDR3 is TGTGCCAGCTCACCACCAAGTAACACAGGGAATCAGCCCCAGCATTTT. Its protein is CASSPPSNTGNQPQHF.

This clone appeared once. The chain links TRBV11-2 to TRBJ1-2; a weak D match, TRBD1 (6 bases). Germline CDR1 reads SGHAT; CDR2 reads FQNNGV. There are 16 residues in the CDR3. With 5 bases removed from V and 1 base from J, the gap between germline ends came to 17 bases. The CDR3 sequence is CASSRWLGDINYGYTF. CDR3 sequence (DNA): TGTGCCAGCAGCCGGTGGTTGGGGGACATTAACTATGGCTACACCTTC.